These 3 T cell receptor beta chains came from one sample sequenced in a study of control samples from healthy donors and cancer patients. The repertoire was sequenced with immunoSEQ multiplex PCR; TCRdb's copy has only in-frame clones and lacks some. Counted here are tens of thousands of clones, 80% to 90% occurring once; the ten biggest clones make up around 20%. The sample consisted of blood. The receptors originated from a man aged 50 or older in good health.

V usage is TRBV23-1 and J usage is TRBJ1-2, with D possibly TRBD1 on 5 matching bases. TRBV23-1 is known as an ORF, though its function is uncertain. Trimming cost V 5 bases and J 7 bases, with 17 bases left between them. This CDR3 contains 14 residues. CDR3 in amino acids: CASSRRTGLAGYTF. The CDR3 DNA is TGCGCCAGCAGTAGAAGGACGGGGCTTGCTGGCTACACCTTC.

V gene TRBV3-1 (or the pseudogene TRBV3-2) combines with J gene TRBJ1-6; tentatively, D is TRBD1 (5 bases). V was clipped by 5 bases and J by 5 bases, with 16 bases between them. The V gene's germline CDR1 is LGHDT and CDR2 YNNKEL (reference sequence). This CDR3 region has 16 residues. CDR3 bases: TGTGCCAGCAGCGCAGGGAAGGAGGTCCATAATTCACCCCTCCACTTT. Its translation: CASSAGKEVHNSPLHF.

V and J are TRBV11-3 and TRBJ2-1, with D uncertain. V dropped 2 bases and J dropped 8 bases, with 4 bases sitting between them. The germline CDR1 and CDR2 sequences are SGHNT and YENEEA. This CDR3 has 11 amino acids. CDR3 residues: CASSLKHEQFF. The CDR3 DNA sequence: TGTGCCAGCAGCTTAAAGCATGAGCAGTTCTTC.